The 14 T cell receptor beta chains listed next were all sequenced from one sample in a study of T and B cells in COVID-19 patients. Multiplex PCR with BIOMED2 TRB-A/B primer pools amplified TRB rearrangements. Via MiXCR, TCRdb re-called the multiplex PCR reads, giving one row per CDR3 protein. The table lists 7,500 to 9,500 distinct CDR3 sequences, approximately 30% of them singletons, with approximately 23% in the top ten. Each TRB amplification used roughly 220-550 ng of genomic DNA from blood. The specimen was blood. The origin of the receptors is a human donor who had recovered from COVID-19.

Relative to its sample, this clonotype is medium-sized. This chain's CDR3 is CATSRDLAGELFF. The CDR3 DNA sequence: TGTGCCACCAGCAGAGATTTGGCCGGGGAGCTGTTTTTT. The V and J genes are TRBV15 and TRBJ2-2; no definite D call. There are 13 residues in the CDR3. From germline, CDR1 is LNHNV and CDR2 YYDKDF (reference sequence). V was shortened by 0 bases and J by 6 bases, with 5 bases between the two germline ends. The full variable domain, rest sourced from reference TRBV15 and TRBJ2-2, is DAMVIQNPRYQVTQFGKPVTLSCSQTLNHNVMYWYQQKSSQAPKLLFHYYDKDFNNEADTPDNFQSRRPNTSFCFLDIRSPGLGDTAMYLCATSRDLAGELFFGEGSRLTVL.

By sample fraction, this clonotype is medium-sized (0.01 to 0.1%). This chain links TRBV15 with TRBJ1-4; TRBD1 is a possible D gene (6 bases). The CDR3 length is 14 residues. The V end was cut by 2 bases, the J end by 6 bases, with 10 bases between. Germline loops: CDR1 LNHNV, CDR2 YYDKDF (reference sequence). The chain's CDR3 is CATSRYRDDEKLFF. CDR3 DNA: TGTGCCACCAGCAGATACAGGGACGATGAAAAACTGTTTTTT.

The rearrangement joins TRBV6-6 to TRBJ1-1, with D possibly TRBD1 on 6 matching bases. The CDR3 spans 11 residues. The V gene lost 4 bases and the J gene lost 8 bases, with 8 bases spanning the gap. The germline gives CDR1 MNHNY, CDR2 SVGAGI (reference sequence). CDR3 sequence reads: CASSWTDEAFF. DNA of the CDR3: TGTGCCAGCAGTTGGACAGACGAAGCTTTCTTT.

The gene calls are TRBV7-2 and TRBJ1-5; D gene unclear. There are 15 residues in the CDR3. V was cut by 2 bases and J by 1 base, with 9 bases left in between. CDR1 and CDR2 from the germline V gene are SGHTA and FQGNSA. As DNA, the CDR3 is TGTGCCAGCAGCTTATACAGTAGCAGCAATCAGCCCCAGCATTTT. Translating gives CASSLYSSSNQPQHF.

By frequency in the sample, this clonotype is medium-sized. V and J are TRBV20-1 and TRBJ1-1, with unresolved D. This CDR3 is 13 amino acids long. Trimming pared 6 bases from V and 3 bases from J, leaving 14 bases between. Germline CDR1 reads DFQATT; CDR2 reads SNEGSKA (reference sequence). Written as DNA, the CDR3 is TGCAGTGCCACTATAGTCTTTTACACTGAAGCTTTCTTT. This codes for CSATIVFYTEAFF.

V gene TRBV18 combines with J gene TRBJ1-1; 8 bases match TRBD1. CDR3 length: 13 residues. Trimming at V came to 4 bases and at J to 5 bases, leaving 3 bases not matched to a gene. The germline V gene encodes CDR1 KGHSH and CDR2 LQKENI. CDR3 region: CASSLDRATEAFF. The CDR3 nucleotides read TGTGCCAGCTCACTGGACAGGGCGACTGAAGCTTTCTTT.

This clonotype was detected only a few times. The V gene is TRBV6-5, the J gene TRBJ1-1; no definite D call. CDR1 and CDR2 from the germline V gene are MNHEY and SVGAGI. V gave up 0 bases and J gave up 5 bases, with 10 bases separating them. The CDR3 extends over 14 amino acids. CDR3 nucleotide sequence: TGTGCCAGCAGTTACTCGCGGCGGGCTACTGAAGCTTTCTTT. Translating it yields CASSYSRRATEAFF.

V is TRBV29-1 and J is TRBJ2-1, with D tentatively TRBD1 or TRBD2 (6 bases each). Germline V gene data show CDR1 as SQVTM and CDR2 as ANQGSEA. CDR3 length equals 15 residues. V was pared by 0 bases and J by 7 bases, with 16 bases between. Written as DNA, the CDR3 is TGCAGCGTTGAAGACAGCCGTGGGGGGCGGAATGAGCAGTTCTTC. Translating gives CSVEDSRGGRNEQFF.

This chain links TRBV4-3 with TRBJ2-5, with 9 positions matching TRBD2. Looked up from germline, CDR1 is LGHNA and CDR2 is YSLEER. The length of the CDR3 is 17 residues. With V trimmed by 0 bases and J by 5 bases, 10 bases remained unmatched. The CDR3 sequence: CASSQEYGVAGEETQYF. DNA of the CDR3: TGCGCCAGCAGCCAAGAATATGGGGTAGCGGGGGAGGAGACCCAGTACTTC.

The chain uses TRBV5-1 and TRBJ2-2, with a weak D call TRBD1 (6 bases). V was pared by 4 bases and J by 7 bases, with 20 bases between. This CDR3 is 16 amino acids long. Germline V gene data show CDR1 as SGHRS and CDR2 as YFSETQ. The CDR3 spells CASSLGAEGERGELFF. CDR3 bases: TGCGCCAGCAGCCTAGGGGCTGAGGGGGAACGCGGGGAGCTGTTTTTT.

This clonotype was detected only a few times. This sequence joins TRBV24-1 and TRBJ1-4; D uncertain. CDR1 is KGHDR and CDR2 is SFDVKD in the germline V gene. This CDR3 contains 12 residues. V lost 4 bases and J 11 bases, leaving 10 bases between the germline ends. The CDR3 coding sequence is TGTGCCACCAGTGAGCAAACGGGGAAACTGTTTTTT. This translates into CATSEQTGKLFF.

This rearrangement joins TRBV5-6 to TRBJ1-1; D call uncertain. Trimming left V 0 bases short and J 2 bases short, with 11 bases between. CDR1 and CDR2 (germline): SGHDT, YYEEEE. CDR3 length: 15 residues. The CDR3 reads CASSLANPGNTEAFF. CDR3 DNA: TGTGCCAGCAGCTTGGCCAATCCGGGTAACACTGAAGCTTTCTTT.

This clonotype turned up a few times. This chain uses TRBV6-4 with TRBJ2-3; D perhaps matches TRBD2 (5 bases). Trimming shortened V by 3 bases and J by 0 bases, and 7 bases separated the two germline ends. Germline V gene data show CDR1 as MRHNA and CDR2 as SNTAGT. CDR3 size: 14 residues. CDR3 in DNA: TGTGCCAGCAGTGAACTAGGTAGCACAGATACGCAGTATTTT. Amino acid sequence: CASSELGSTDTQYF.

In its sample, this clonotype ranks as medium-sized. V gene TRBV6-2 or TRBV6-3 combines with J gene TRBJ2-3; D may be TRBD2 (5 bases). The CDR3 length is 15 residues. Trimming took 5 bases from V and 2 from J, leaving 14 bases between them. Germline CDR1 MNHEY, CDR2 SVGEGT. DNA of the CDR3: TGTGCCAGCAGTCGCGGACTCCCGGACACAGATACGCAGTATTTT. This codes for CASSRGLPDTDTQYF.